Below, 20 T cell receptor beta chains from the same sample are listed, as sequenced in a study of CD8 T cells in ankylosing spondylitis. TCRdb re-called the 5' RACE reads with MiXCR, one entry per CDR3 protein. Among tens of thousands of distinct CDR3 sequences listed, approximately 5% were seen once. Sequenced: blood, either unsorted or a sorted T cell fraction (not recorded which). The origin of the receptors is a male donor with ankylosing spondylitis or in good health (not recorded which).

This clonotype was picked up many times. The chain carries TRBV11-1 and TRBJ2-2; TRBD2 matches 11 bases. This CDR3 has 17 amino acids. With V trimmed by 5 bases and J by 0 bases, 5 bases remained unmatched. The V gene's germline CDR1 is SGHAT and CDR2 FQDESV (reference sequence). CDR3: CASSPQGLAANTGELFF. DNA for the CDR3: TGTGCCAGCAGCCCGCAGGGACTAGCGGCGAACACCGGGGAGCTGTTTTTT.

This clonotype was counted many times. The chain joins TRBV6-5 to TRBJ1-1; D unclear. Deletions cut 2 bases from V and 3 bases from J, with 16 bases between. This CDR3 spans 16 amino acids. The germline gives CDR1 MNHEY, CDR2 SVGAGI. The DNA of the CDR3 is TGTGCCAGCAGTTACCCCAAGCTACTGGGGTACACTGAAGCTTTCTTT. Translation: CASSYPKLLGYTEAFF.

This clonotype was detected ten times or more. The V gene is TRBV7-2, the J gene TRBJ2-7, with TRBD1 as a possible D gene (6 bases). Germline V gene data show CDR1 as SGHTA and CDR2 as FQGNSA. The CDR3 runs 17 residues. Trimming pared 1 base from V and 3 bases from J, leaving 19 bases between. CDR3 nucleotides: TGTGCCAGCAGCTTAGTCCCCGGGATCTTAGGGGGCTACGAGCAGTACTTC. It yields the protein CASSLVPGILGGYEQYF.

This clonotype was seen repeatedly, ten times or more. V is TRBV7-3 and J is TRBJ2-7; D is ambiguous. V lost 1 base and J lost 3, with 10 bases in between. The germline V gene has CDR1 SGHTA and CDR2 FQGTGA. The length of the CDR3 is 14 residues. CDR3 nucleotide sequence: TGTGCCAGCAGCTTAAAGGGTCGAGGCTACGAGCAGTACTTC. Protein product: CASSLKGRGYEQYF.

The sample holds many counts of this clonotype. The chain uses TRBV24-1 and TRBJ2-1; D call uncertain. Deletions cut 2 bases from V and 4 bases from J, with 14 bases between. Germline V CDR1 and CDR2: KGHDR, SFDVKD. This CDR3 has 16 amino acids. The CDR3 DNA reads TGTGCCACCAGTGATTCCCCTTTAGGATCTTACAATGAGCAGTTCTTC. It codes for CATSDSPLGSYNEQFF.

In this sample, this clonotype turned up many times. The gene calls are TRBV28 and TRBJ2-5, with TRBD1 identical over 7 bases. This CDR3 has 14 amino acids. CDR1 is MDHEN and CDR2 is SYDVKM in the germline V gene. V trimming: 3 bases; J trimming: 5 bases; junction bases outside the gene matches: 6. DNA for the CDR3: TGTGCCAGCAGTTTGGGACAGTCCCTCGAGACCCAGTACTTC. Its protein product is CASSLGQSLETQYF.

This clonotype came up many times. The chain carries TRBV6-1 and TRBJ2-3; TRBD2 agrees at 13 bases. CDR3 length: 16 amino acids. Trimming cost V 5 bases and J 2 bases; bases outside gene matches: 4. CDR1 and CDR2 from the germline V gene are MNHNS and SASEGT. The CDR3 bases are TGTGCCAGCAGTAAGACTAGCGGGGGGTTCACAGATACGCAGTATTTT. Its translation is CASSKTSGGFTDTQYF.

This clonotype was seen many times. This chain joins TRBV28 and TRBJ2-4, with 8 nucleotides matching TRBD1. V was pared by 6 bases and J by 8 bases, with 9 bases of the junction left unmatched. The CDR3 spans 14 residues. CDR1 is MDHEN and CDR2 is SYDVKM in the germline V gene. The CDR3 sequence is CASRTGDLGDIQYF. CDR3 bases: TGTGCCAGCAGGACAGGGGATTTAGGGGACATTCAGTACTTC.

This clonotype was observed at least ten times. The chain uses TRBV15 and TRBJ1-2; 8 bases are a match to TRBD1. There are 15 residues in the CDR3. V lost 4 bases, J lost 3 bases, and 7 bases stayed unmatched. Germline CDR1 LNHNV, CDR2 YYDKDF (reference sequence). The CDR3 DNA reads as TGTGCCACCAGCAAAGACAGGGGCTGGGACTATGGCTACACCTTC. The encoded protein is CATSKDRGWDYGYTF.

There are many counts of this clonotype. The chain has TRBV11-2 and TRBJ2-2; no definite D call. CDR1 SGHAT and CDR2 FQNNGV come from the germline V gene. V lost 5 bases and J 5 bases, leaving 0 bases between the germline ends. The CDR3 consists of 10 residues. The CDR3 is CASSTGELFF. CDR3 DNA sequence: TGTGCCAGCAGCACCGGGGAGCTGTTTTTT. The whole variable domain, filled in from reference TRBV11-2 and TRBJ2-2, reads EAGVAQSPRYKIIEKRQSVAFWCNPISGHATLYWYQQILGQGPKLLIQFQNNGVVDDSQLPKDRFSAERLKGVDSTLKIQPAKLEDSAVYLCASSTGELFFGEGSRLTVL.

This clonotype was picked up many times. The CDR3 reads CASTSNGGIGEAFF. The CDR3 DNA sequence: TGTGCCAGCACGTCAAATGGGGGGATAGGTGAAGCTTTCTTT. The chain combines TRBV28 with TRBJ1-1; D is perhaps TRBD1 (5 bases). The germline V gene has CDR1 MDHEN and CDR2 SYDVKM. The V gene lost 7 bases and the J gene lost 7 bases, with 19 bases spanning the gap. This CDR3 has 14 amino acids.

This clonotype was counted between two and nine times. This could be a read error, since a much larger clone is one nucleotide away. V is TRBV10-1 and J is TRBJ2-1; the D is unclear. The germline gives CDR1 WNHNN, CDR2 SYGVQD (reference sequence). The ends were cut back, 4 bases at V and 8 bases at J, with 9 bases in the middle. This CDR3 spans 12 amino acids. Written as DNA, the CDR3 is TGCGCCAGCAGTGGGGCGTGGGATGAGCAGTTCTTC. Its translation: CASSGAWDEQFF.

This clonotype was seen ten or more times. The chain combines TRBV29-1 with TRBJ2-1; D is perhaps TRBD2 (7 bases). The CDR3 spans 15 residues. CDR1 and CDR2 (germline): SQVTM, ANQGSEA. V shed 0 bases and J shed 4 bases, with 13 bases lying between them. The CDR3 spells CSVEDTGRVYNEQFF. In nucleotides, the CDR3 is TGCAGCGTTGAAGACACAGGGAGGGTTTACAATGAGCAGTTCTTC.

This clonotype has a count of ten or more. The chain combines TRBV10-3 with TRBJ2-3; 7 nucleotides line up with TRBD2. The germline CDR1 and CDR2 sequences are ENHRY and SYGVKD. The length of the CDR3 is 15 residues. The V gene end was trimmed by 3 bases and the J gene end by 2 bases; junction bases not matched to a gene: 5. CDR3 sequence: CAISDPGGFTDTQYF. CDR3 DNA: TGTGCCATCAGTGACCCCGGGGGGTTCACAGATACGCAGTATTTT.

This clonotype has ten or more counts. This chain connects TRBV12-3 or TRBV12-4 to TRBJ1-5; a possible D gene is TRBD1 (6 bases). CDR3 length: 14 residues. V lost 6 bases to trimming and J lost 0 bases, with 9 bases between them. CDR3 amino acids: CASSTQGSNQPQHF. CDR3 DNA sequence: TGTGCCAGCAGCACACAGGGTAGCAATCAGCCCCAGCATTTT.

This clonotype was detected ten times or more. J is TRBJ2-7 and V is TRBV11-2; TRBD2 matches at 9 bases. From germline, CDR1 is SGHAT and CDR2 FQNNGV. V shed 1 base and J 10 bases; nucleotides not matched to a gene: 5. This CDR3 is 13 amino acids long. CDR3 residues: CASSLVVAGAQYF. In nucleotides, the CDR3 is TGTGCCAGCAGCTTAGTTGTAGCGGGGGCCCAGTACTTC. The entire variable domain, with the rest obtained from reference TRBV11-2 and TRBJ2-7, is as follows: EAGVAQSPRYKIIEKRQSVAFWCNPISGHATLYWYQQILGQGPKLLIQFQNNGVVDDSQLPKDRFSAERLKGVDSTLKIQPAKLEDSAVYLCASSLVVAGAQYFGPGTRLTVT.

This clonotype was counted once. One end of the junction varies from germline; a read error may be responsible. The genes are TRBV7-9 and TRBJ1-1; D may be TRBD1 (5 bases). Germline values: CDR1 SEHNR, CDR2 FQNEAQ (reference sequence). The CDR3 is 12 amino acids. The CDR3 spells CASSPQGGEVFF. In nucleotides, the CDR3 is TGTGCCAGCAGCCCCCAGGGCGGGGAAGTTTTCTTT.

This clonotype occurred many times. V usage is TRBV6-5 and J usage is TRBJ1-1; D gene unclear. There are 12 residues in the CDR3. The V gene lost 5 bases and the J gene lost 7 bases, with 11 bases spanning the gap. From germline, CDR1 is MNHEY and CDR2 SVGAGI. CDR3 residues: CASSPWTGEAFF. The DNA of the CDR3 is TGTGCCAGCAGTCCATGGACCGGTGAAGCTTTCTTT.

This clonotype was picked up many times. In nucleotides, the CDR3 is TGTGCCAGCAGCTTAGAGGAGAGCACAGATACGCAGTATTTT. Protein sequence: CASSLEESTDTQYF. The chain has TRBV7-8 and TRBJ2-3; D uncertain. Trimming shortened V by 1 base and J by 0 bases, and 5 bases separated the two germline ends. Germline V gene data show CDR1 as SGHVS and CDR2 as FQNEAQ. The CDR3 sequence is 14 residues long.

This clonotype was seen at least ten times. The chain links TRBV5-6 to TRBJ1-1, with D possibly TRBD1 on 6 matching bases. Trimming left V 4 bases short and J 7 bases short, with 20 bases between. The CDR3 sequence is 15 residues long. Germline CDR1 SGHDT, CDR2 YYEEEE. CDR3 residues: CASSASGTWGLEAFF. The DNA of the CDR3 is TGTGCCAGCAGCGCCTCCGGGACATGGGGTCTTGAAGCTTTCTTT.